This T cell receptor beta chain stems from a study of long-term antiretroviral therapy in people with HIV. Samples were assayed with immunoSEQ v3.0 at survey level. Profiled with immunoSEQ multiplex PCR; TCRdb holds only in-frame clones, not every one. This sample yields 20,000 to 30,000 clones, of which about four fifths are seen a single time; about 6% belongs to the top ten. As regards this clone: What it recognizes is unknown.

Germline V gene lookup returns CDR1 SGHNT and CDR2 YYREEE (reference sequence). This CDR3 has 15 residues. The V and J ends lost 0 bases and 5 bases respectively, with 14 bases between them. General study points: Dominance of pre-ART expanded clones persisted, fluctuating and often declining after ART. HIV repertoires showed narrower CDR3 length ranges than controls.

This chain links TRBV5-4 with TRBJ1-2, with D possibly TRBD1 on 5 matching bases. The sample consisted of unsorted PBMCs, taken 0.7 years before starting antiretroviral therapy. The receptor was derived from a man between 25 and 39 years old with HIV. The CDR3 coding sequence is TGTGCCAGCAGCTTGGGGACCCTGGGGGGGTATGGCTACACCTTC. It encodes CASSLGTLGGYGYTF.